The table lists the clone carrying this T cell receptor beta chain with a few counts. Its antigen remains unknown. Via MiXCR, TCRdb re-called the RT-PCR reads, giving one row per CDR3 protein. The data hold roughly 670,000 distinct CDR3 sequences, with 14% observed a single time. The data were obtained in a study of response to subunit inactivated influenza vaccine. Study results and limitations: The authors proposed limited new T cell recruitment per seasonal influenza vaccination.

From germline, CDR1 is LGHNA and CDR2 YNFKEQ. The trim removed 0 bases at V and 6 bases at J, leaving 7 bases unmatched. The CDR3 length is 15 residues. The sequencing here drew on PBMCs from blood, taken roughly 15 days before vaccination. This clonotype was obtained from a man aged 45 to 65 who received an inactivated influenza vaccine. The V and J genes are TRBV4-2 and TRBJ2-7; TRBD1 matches at 8 bases. In DNA, the CDR3 is TGTGCCAGCAGCCAAGATCCCGGGACAGGTTCCGAGCAGTACTTC. Translated: CASSQDPGTGSEQYF.